These 11 T cell receptor beta chains originate from one sample sequenced in a study of technical replicates of blood from a few donors. Data came from immunoSEQ multiplex PCR; TCRdb stores just in-frame clones and leaves some out. The table has about 75,000 clones, approximately 97% seen once; the top ten hold almost 0.3%. Sequencing was done on a sample of T cells isolated from PBMCs. Receptors originate from a human donor in good health.

The rearrangement links TRBV5-1 to TRBJ2-1; 11 bases are shared with TRBD2. The CDR3 loop spans 13 amino acids. Per the germline V gene, CDR1 is SGHRS and CDR2 is YFSETQ. With V trimmed by 4 bases and J by 7 bases, 1 base remained unmatched. The CDR3 spells CASSLAGGNEQFF. CDR3 sequence (DNA): TGCGCCAGCAGCCTAGCGGGAGGTAATGAGCAGTTCTTC.

The chain is built from TRBV30 and TRBJ2-1; 11 bases fit TRBD2. The germline V gene encodes CDR1 GTSNPN and CDR2 SVGIG (reference sequence). This CDR3 spans 12 amino acids. With V trimmed by 3 bases and J by 15 bases, 7 bases remained unmatched. CDR3 residues: CAWSLTSGRMFF. DNA for the CDR3: TGTGCCTGGAGCCTTACTAGCGGGAGAATGTTCTTC. Based on the CDR3 plus reference TRBV30 and TRBJ2-1, the full variable domain is SQTIHQWPATLVQPVGSPLSLECTVEGTSNPNLYWYRQAAGRGLQLLFYSVGIGQISSEVPQNLSASRPQDRQFILSSKKLLLSDSGFYLCAWSLTSGRMFFGPGTRLTVL.

This chain uses TRBV19 with TRBJ2-1, with 9 bases matching TRBD1. The V gene end was trimmed by 4 bases and the J gene end by 12 bases; junction bases not matched to a gene: 10. Germline-derived CDR1 and CDR2 are LNHDA and SQIVND (reference sequence). The CDR3 runs 14 residues. The CDR3 sequence: CASSTLDRGGLQFF. As DNA, the CDR3 is TGTGCCAGTAGTACCCTGGACAGGGGAGGTCTGCAGTTCTTC.

This chain joins TRBV28 and TRBJ2-7; D is perhaps TRBD1 (5 bases). Trimming removed 7 bases from V and 2 bases from J, with 9 bases in between. The CDR3 length is 12 residues. Germline V gene data show CDR1 as MDHEN and CDR2 as SYDVKM. The CDR3 here is CASNTGTYEQYF. CDR3 DNA: TGTGCCAGCAACACAGGTACCTACGAGCAGTACTTC.

The genes are TRBV25-1 and TRBJ2-1; 10 nucleotides line up with TRBD1. The V gene end was trimmed by 2 bases and the J gene end by 6 bases; junction bases not matched to a gene: 7. This CDR3 region has 16 residues. Germline CDR1 and CDR2: MGHDK and SYGVNS. In nucleotides, the CDR3 is TGTGCCAGCAGTGAAACACCGGGACAGGGGAGCAATGAGCAGTTCTTC. Its translation: CASSETPGQGSNEQFF.

The chain has TRBV2 and TRBJ1-1; 9 bases map to TRBD1. Trimming cost V 7 bases and J 0 bases; bases outside gene matches: 12. Germline values: CDR1 SNHLY, CDR2 FYNNEI. The CDR3 has 17 amino acids. The DNA for the CDR3 is TGTGCCAGCACGTTGCAATCCGGGACAGGGATGAACACTGAAGCTTTCTTT. This codes for CASTLQSGTGMNTEAFF.

CDR3 nucleotides: TGTGCCAGCAGCCAAGATTTGGGGGAGGGCTCCTACGAGCAGTACTTC. This gives the protein CASSQDLGEGSYEQYF. The chain has TRBV4-2 and TRBJ2-7; 7 nucleotides agree with TRBD2. J gave up 0 bases and V 0 bases, and 5 bases lay outside the gene matches. The CDR3 length is 16 residues. The germline V gene has CDR1 LGHNA and CDR2 YNFKEQ.

V and J are TRBV7-3 and TRBJ2-2; TRBD1 matches at 9 bases. Germline V lookup: CDR1 SGHTA, CDR2 FQGTGA. This CDR3 is built from 17 residues. V shed 5 bases and J 2 bases; nucleotides not matched to a gene: 9. The CDR3 loop reads CASSTPTGQGNTGELFF. The CDR3 DNA sequence: TGTGCCAGCAGCACCCCCACGGGACAGGGAAACACCGGGGAGCTGTTTTTT.

As DNA, the CDR3 is TGTGCCAGCAGCGTAAGAGACGGGTACTACGAGCAGTACTTC. Its translation: CASSVRDGYYEQYF. This chain joins TRBV9 and TRBJ2-7; D gene unclear. The CDR3 loop spans 14 amino acids. The V and J ends lost 1 base and 3 bases respectively, with 11 bases between them. Germline CDR1 SGDLS, CDR2 YYNGEE.

Concerning this clone: An end of the junction differs from the germline gene, which may be a read error. The chain joins TRBV7-7 to TRBJ2-7; 9 positions agree with TRBD2. Per the germline V gene, CDR1 is SSHAT and CDR2 is FNYEAQ (reference sequence). The CDR3 runs 14 residues. CDR3 bases: TGTGCTAGCAGCTTAGGAGGCGGGAGGGACGAGCAGTACTTC. This sequence encodes CASSLGGGRDEQYF.

V and J are TRBV6-5 and TRBJ2-1; D unresolved. Germline V gene data show CDR1 as MNHEY and CDR2 as SVGAGI. V dropped 6 bases and J dropped 7 bases, with 10 bases sitting between them. CDR3 length equals 12 residues. The CDR3, as DNA: TGTGCCAGCAGGTCTACTGAGAATGAGCAGTTCTTC. Amino acid sequence: CASRSTENEQFF.